This TCR beta chain was found in a study of CD8 T cells in ankylosing spondylitis. This clonotype was seen repeatedly, ten times or more. Its target is unknown. The V end lost 6 bases, the J end lost 3 bases, and 11 bases lay between the germline ends. This CDR3 region has 13 residues. Per germline, CDR1 MNHEY and CDR2 SVGEGT. Preparation of TCR beta libraries was done by quantitative 5'-RACE with molecular barcodes. TCRdb recomputed calls from the 5' RACE reads with MiXCR, one row per CDR3 protein. The sample contains hundreds of thousands of distinct CDR3 sequences, 20% to 30% of which appear only once. General study results and limits: With a CD8+ phenotype, disease-linked clones were relatively rare in peripheral blood.

Sequenced sample: blood, either unsorted or a sorted T cell fraction (not recorded which). This sequence originates from a male donor with ankylosing spondylitis or in good health (not recorded which). The chain carries TRBV6-2 or TRBV6-3 and TRBJ1-1; D is ambiguous. The CDR3: CASRLDGYTEAFF. The CDR3, as DNA: TGTGCCAGCAGATTAGACGGATACACTGAAGCTTTCTTT.